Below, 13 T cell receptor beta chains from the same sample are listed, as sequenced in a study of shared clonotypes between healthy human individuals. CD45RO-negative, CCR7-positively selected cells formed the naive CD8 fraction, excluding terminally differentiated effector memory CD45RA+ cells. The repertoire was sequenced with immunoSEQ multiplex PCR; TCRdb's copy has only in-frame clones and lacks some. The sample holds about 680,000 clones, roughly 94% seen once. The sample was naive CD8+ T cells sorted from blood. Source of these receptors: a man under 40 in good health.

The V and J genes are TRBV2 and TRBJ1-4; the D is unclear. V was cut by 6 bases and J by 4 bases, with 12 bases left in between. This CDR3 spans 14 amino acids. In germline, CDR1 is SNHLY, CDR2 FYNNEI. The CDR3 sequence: CASRADGNNEKLFF. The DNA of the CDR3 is TGTGCCAGCAGGGCGGACGGAAATAATGAAAAACTGTTTTTT.

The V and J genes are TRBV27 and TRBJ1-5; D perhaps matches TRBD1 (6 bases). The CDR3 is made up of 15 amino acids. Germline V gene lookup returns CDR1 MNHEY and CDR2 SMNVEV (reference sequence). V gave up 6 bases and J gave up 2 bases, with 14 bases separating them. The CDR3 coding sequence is TGTGCCAGCAGCCCAGGTCCAGGGGGCAATCAGCCCCAGCATTTT. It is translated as CASSPGPGGNQPQHF.

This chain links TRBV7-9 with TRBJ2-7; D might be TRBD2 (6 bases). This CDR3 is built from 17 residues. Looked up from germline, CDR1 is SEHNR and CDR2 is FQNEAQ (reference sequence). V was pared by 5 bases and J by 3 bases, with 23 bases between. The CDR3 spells CASSPTVARDGLYEQYF. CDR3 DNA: TGTGCCAGCAGCCCGACAGTTGCGCGGGATGGTCTCTACGAGCAGTACTTC.

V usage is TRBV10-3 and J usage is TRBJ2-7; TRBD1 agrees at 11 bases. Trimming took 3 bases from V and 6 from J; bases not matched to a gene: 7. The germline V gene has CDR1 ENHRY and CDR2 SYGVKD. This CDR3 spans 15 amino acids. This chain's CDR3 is CAISDRTGGLGEQYF. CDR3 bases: TGTGCCATCAGTGACCGGACAGGGGGCCTCGGCGAGCAGTACTTC.

CDR3: CASSLRDAYEQYF. The CDR3 nucleotides read TGTGCCAGCAGTCTGCGGGACGCCTACGAGCAGTACTTC. The genes are TRBV27 and TRBJ2-7, with D perhaps TRBD2 (6 bases). This CDR3 contains 13 residues. Germline V gene data show CDR1 as MNHEY and CDR2 as SMNVEV (reference sequence). V was pared by 5 bases and J by 2 bases, with 10 bases between.

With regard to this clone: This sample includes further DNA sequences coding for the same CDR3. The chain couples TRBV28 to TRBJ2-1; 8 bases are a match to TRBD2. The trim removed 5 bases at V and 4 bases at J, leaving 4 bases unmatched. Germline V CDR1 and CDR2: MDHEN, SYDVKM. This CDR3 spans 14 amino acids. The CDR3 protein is CASSLAGGYNEQFF. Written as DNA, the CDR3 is TGTGCCAGCAGTCTCGCGGGAGGATACAATGAGCAGTTCTTC.

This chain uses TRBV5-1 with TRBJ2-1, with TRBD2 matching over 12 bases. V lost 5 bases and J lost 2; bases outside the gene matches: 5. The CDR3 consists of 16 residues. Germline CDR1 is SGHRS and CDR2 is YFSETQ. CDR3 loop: CASSLAGGVAYNEQFF. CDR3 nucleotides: TGCGCCAGCAGTCTAGCGGGAGGGGTTGCCTACAATGAGCAGTTCTTC.

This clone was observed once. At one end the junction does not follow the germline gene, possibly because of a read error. CDR3 in amino acids: CASSLKWNAEAFF. The CDR3 bases are TGTGCCAGCAGTTTAAAGTGGAACGCTGAAGCTTTCTTT. The chain combines TRBV27 with TRBJ1-1; D uncertain. Germline V CDR1 and CDR2: MNHEY, SMNVEV (reference sequence). The CDR3 is 13 amino acids.

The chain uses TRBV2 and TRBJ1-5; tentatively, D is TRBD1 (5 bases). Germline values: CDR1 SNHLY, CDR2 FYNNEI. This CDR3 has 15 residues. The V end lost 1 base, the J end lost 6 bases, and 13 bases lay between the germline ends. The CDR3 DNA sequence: TGTGCCAGCAGTGAAGAGTGGGGCGAGTTTCAGCCCCAGCATTTT. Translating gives CASSEEWGEFQPQHF.

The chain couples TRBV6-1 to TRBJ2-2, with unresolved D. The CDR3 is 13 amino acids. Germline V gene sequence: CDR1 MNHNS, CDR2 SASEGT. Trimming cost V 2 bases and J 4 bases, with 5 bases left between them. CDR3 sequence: CASSESGTGELFF. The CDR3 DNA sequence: TGTGCCAGCAGTGAAAGTGGCACCGGGGAGCTGTTTTTT.

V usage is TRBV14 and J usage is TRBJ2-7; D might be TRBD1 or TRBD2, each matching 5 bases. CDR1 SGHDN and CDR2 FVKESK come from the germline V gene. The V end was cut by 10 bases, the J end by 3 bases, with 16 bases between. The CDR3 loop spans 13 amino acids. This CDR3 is CATPGGIDYEQYF. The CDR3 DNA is TGTGCCACCCCTGGGGGAATTGACTACGAGCAGTACTTC.

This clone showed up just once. In DNA form, the CDR3 reads TGCGCCAGCAGCGCTAGTAACGGGGACAGGGTTCACGCGAACACCGGGGAGCTGTTTTTT. Its translation: CASSASNGDRVHANTGELFF. The chain links TRBV5-1 to TRBJ2-2; 9 nucleotides agree with TRBD1. The V segment lost 4 bases and the J segment 0 bases; nucleotides outside the gene matches: 16. CDR1 is SGHRS and CDR2 is YFSETQ in the germline V gene. The CDR3 is 20 amino acids.

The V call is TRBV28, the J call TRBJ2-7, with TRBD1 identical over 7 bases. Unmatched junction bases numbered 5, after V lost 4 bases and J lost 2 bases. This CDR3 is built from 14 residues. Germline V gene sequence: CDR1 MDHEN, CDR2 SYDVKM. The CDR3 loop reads CASSSWTGPYEQYF. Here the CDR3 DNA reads TGTGCCAGCAGTTCCTGGACAGGCCCCTACGAGCAGTACTTC.